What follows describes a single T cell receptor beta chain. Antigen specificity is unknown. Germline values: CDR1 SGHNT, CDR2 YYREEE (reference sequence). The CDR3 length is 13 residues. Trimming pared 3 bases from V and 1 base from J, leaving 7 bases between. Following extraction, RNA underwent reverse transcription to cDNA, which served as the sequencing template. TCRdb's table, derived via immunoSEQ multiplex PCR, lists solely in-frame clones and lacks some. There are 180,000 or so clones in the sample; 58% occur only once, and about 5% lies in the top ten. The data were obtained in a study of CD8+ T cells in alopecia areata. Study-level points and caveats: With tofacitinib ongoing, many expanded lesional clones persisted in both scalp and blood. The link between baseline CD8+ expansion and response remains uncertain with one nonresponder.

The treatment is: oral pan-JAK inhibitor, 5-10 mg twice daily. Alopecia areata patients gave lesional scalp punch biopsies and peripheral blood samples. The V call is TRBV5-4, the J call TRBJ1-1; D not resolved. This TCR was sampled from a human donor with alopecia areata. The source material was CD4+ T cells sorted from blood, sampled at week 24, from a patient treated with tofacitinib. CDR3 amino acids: CASSSRANTEAFF. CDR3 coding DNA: TGTGCCAGCAGCTCAAGGGCGAACACTGAAGCTTTCTTT.